The source of this TCR beta chain is a study of beta chain features in type 1 diabetes. General study results and limits: Patients with Type 1 diabetes showed moderately but significantly shorter TCRB CDR3s in all four CD4+ subsets.

Of the isolated RNA, all was reverse transcribed, and so the sequenced material was expressed TCRB transcripts. Only in-frame clones appear in the TCRdb table, and some are missing; sequencing was by immunoSEQ multiplex PCR. The sample consists of 600,000 or so clones, around 15% of them appearing once. The CDR3 length is 14 residues. The J segment lost 3 bases and the V segment lost 6 bases, leaving 7 bases of the junction unmatched. The germline V gene has CDR1 SQVTM and CDR2 ANQGSEA. This clone has only a few counts. The antigen remains undetermined. The genes are TRBV29-1 and TRBJ1-2, with 10 bases lining up with TRBD1. The origin of this receptor is a man between 18 and 35 years old with type 1 diabetes. Sequencing used naive CD4+ T cells from blood. The CDR3 protein is CSVAPGTGDYGYTF. In DNA, the CDR3 is TGCAGCGTCGCACCCGGGACAGGGGACTATGGCTACACCTTC.